What follows are 17 T cell receptor beta chains derived from one specimen sequenced in a study of vaccination and CD4 T cells after COVID-19. Treatment denoted: roughly 10-day PBMC culture with coronavirus spike peptide pools or control peptides (ViraFEST assay). These receptors' targets are unknown. Cultured CD4+ T-cell DNA underwent Oncomine TCR Beta short-read sequencing. A single record per CDR3 protein comes from TCRdb applying MiXCR to the PCR reads. The repertoire holds 25,000 to 30,000 distinct CDR3 sequences, with 50% as singletons. The sample was CD4+ T cells from blood, cultured in vitro, taken before SARS-CoV-2 vaccination. All receptors come from a human donor who received a COVID-19 vaccine.

The V and J genes are TRBV5-1 and TRBJ1-1; no clear D. Germline V gives CDR1 SGHRS, CDR2 YFSETQ. V gave up 4 bases and J gave up 1 base, with 5 bases separating them. The CDR3 consists of 12 residues. In nucleotides, the CDR3 is TGCGCCAGCAGCCTACAGAACACTGAAGCTTTCTTT. This sequence encodes CASSLQNTEAFF.

A few counts support this clonotype. The chain links TRBV18 to TRBJ1-2; TRBD1 agrees at 8 bases. With V trimmed by 6 bases and J by 3 bases, 12 bases remained unmatched. Germline-derived CDR1 and CDR2 are KGHSH and LQKENI. CDR3 length: 16 residues. As DNA, the CDR3 is TGTGCCAGCTCCGGACAGGGTTTTAAGGTTGACTATGGCTACACCTTC. Translated, it gives CASSGQGFKVDYGYTF.

This clonotype occurred a few times. J is TRBJ2-1 and V is TRBV30; D may be TRBD2 (6 bases). Looked up from germline, CDR1 is GTSNPN and CDR2 is SVGIG (reference sequence). Trimming took 2 bases from V and 0 from J, leaving 8 bases between them. The CDR3 is made up of 14 amino acids. CDR3 sequence: CAWSLGGSYNEQFF. The CDR3 coding sequence is TGTGCCTGGAGTCTGGGGGGCTCCTACAATGAGCAGTTCTTC.

This chain links TRBV20-1 with TRBJ2-3; the match to TRBD2 covers 9 bases. Trimming took 1 base from V and 4 from J; bases not matched to a gene: 6. This CDR3 region has 15 residues. Germline CDR1 DFQATT, CDR2 SNEGSKA (reference sequence). CDR3 protein: CSARVAGGTADTQYF. The CDR3 DNA sequence: TGCAGTGCTAGAGTGGCGGGGGGGACTGCAGATACGCAGTATTTT.

This clonotype was counted only a few times. This chain joins TRBV20-1 and TRBJ2-3, with D perhaps TRBD1 (6 bases). With 3 bases removed from V and 7 bases from J, the gap between germline ends came to 17 bases. In germline, CDR1 is DFQATT, CDR2 SNEGSKA (reference sequence). The CDR3 runs 14 residues. DNA of the CDR3: TGCAGTGCTAGGTTATCCGGGACACTGAATACGCAGTATTTT. This codes for CSARLSGTLNTQYF.

In this sample, this clonotype turned up a few times. The genes are TRBV7-3 and TRBJ1-6, with TRBD1 as a possible D gene (6 bases). The V end was cut by 5 bases, the J end by 0 bases, with 8 bases between. The V gene's germline CDR1 is SGHTA and CDR2 FQGTGA. The length of the CDR3 is 15 residues. The CDR3 coding sequence is TGTGCCAGCAGCCGGGACAACTCCTATAATTCACCCCTCCACTTT. Protein: CASSRDNSYNSPLHF.

The chain links TRBV11-3 to TRBJ2-1; the D is unclear. Germline lookup yields CDR1 SGHNT and CDR2 YENEEA. Trimming removed 6 bases from V and 1 base from J, with 4 bases in between. This CDR3 comprises 12 residues. The CDR3 bases are TGTGCCAGCAGGGGTTCCTACAATGAGCAGTTCTTC. This translates into CASRGSYNEQFF.

The chain combines TRBV6-1 with TRBJ2-3; 11 bases map to TRBD2. With 3 bases clipped from V and 1 base from J, the junction kept 15 bases outside the gene matches. Germline lookup yields CDR1 MNHNS and CDR2 SASEGT. The CDR3 consists of 20 residues. CDR3 sequence (DNA): TGTGCCAGCAGTGATCTTCCGGGACTAGCGGTGTCCAAGGGCACAGATACGCAGTATTTT. Translated: CASSDLPGLAVSKGTDTQYF.

This clonotype appeared a few times. This chain uses TRBV5-4 with TRBJ2-5; weak D call: TRBD2 (5 bases). This CDR3 has 16 amino acids. Germline CDR1 and CDR2: SGHNT and YYREEE (reference sequence). The V gene lost 1 base and the J gene lost 3 bases, with 16 bases spanning the gap. The CDR3 region is CASSLRMRTQKETQYF. CDR3 bases: TGTGCCAGCAGCTTGAGAATGAGGACTCAAAAAGAGACCCAGTACTTC. The whole variable domain, remainder taken from reference TRBV5-4 and TRBJ2-5, is ETGVTQSPTHLIKTRGQQVTLRCSSQSGHNTVSWYQQALGQGPQFIFQYYREEENGRGNFPPRFSGLQFPNYSSELNVNALELDDSALYLCASSLRMRTQKETQYFGPGTRLLVL.

A few counts support this clonotype. The chain links TRBV2 to TRBJ2-5; no reliable D call. The ends were cut back, 3 bases at V and 5 bases at J, with 10 bases in the middle. CDR3 length: 13 amino acids. Per germline, CDR1 SNHLY and CDR2 FYNNEI. In nucleotides, the CDR3 is TGTGCCAGCAGTGACGACGGGTCGGAGACCCAGTACTTC. Encoded protein: CASSDDGSETQYF.

The chain links TRBV12-3 or TRBV12-4 to TRBJ1-1; D is perhaps TRBD1 (5 bases). This CDR3 is 14 amino acids long. V was cut by 7 bases and J by 5 bases, with 17 bases left in between. CDR3 nucleotide sequence: TGTGCCAGCACCCCGGAGTGGAGGGGAACTGAAGCTTTCTTT. The encoded protein is CASTPEWRGTEAFF.

This rearrangement joins TRBV30 to TRBJ1-1; D is uncertain. There are 11 residues in the CDR3. V lost 3 bases to trimming and J lost 0 bases, with 2 bases between them. CDR1 and CDR2 (germline): GTSNPN, SVGIG (reference sequence). The CDR3, as DNA: TGTGCCTGGAGGGTGAACACTGAAGCTTTCTTT. It encodes CAWRVNTEAFF.

V and J are TRBV15 and TRBJ2-5, with 8 bases fitting TRBD2. The CDR3 extends over 15 amino acids. Germline CDR1 reads LNHNV; CDR2 reads YYDKDF (reference sequence). Germline trimming cut 0 bases from V and 5 bases from J; bases unmatched to any gene: 5. The CDR3 DNA reads TGTGCCACCAGCAGAGATTGGGTAGCGGGGGAGACCCAGTACTTC. It is translated as CATSRDWVAGETQYF.

This clonotype came up once. V usage is TRBV19 and J usage is TRBJ1-5; TRBD1 agrees at 7 bases. Germline trimming cut 3 bases from V and 6 bases from J; bases unmatched to any gene: 5. This CDR3 comprises 14 residues. Germline V gene sequence: CDR1 LNHDA, CDR2 SQIVND (reference sequence). CDR3 bases: TGTGCCAGTAGTATGACAGGGCGCAGTCAGCCCCAGCATTTT. This codes for CASSMTGRSQPQHF.

The genes are TRBV6-1 and TRBJ1-6; no reliable D call. V shed 7 bases and J shed 5 bases, with 9 bases lying between them. This CDR3 is 13 amino acids long. Germline assignment: CDR1 MNHNS and CDR2 SASEGT. The CDR3 region has the DNA TGTGCCAGCATCGAAAGGGATAATTCACCCCTCCACTTT. Translating gives CASIERDNSPLHF.

J is TRBJ2-2 and V is TRBV20-1; the D is unclear. V was pared by 1 base and J by 1 base, with 7 bases between. The CDR3 is made up of 14 amino acids. Germline V gene sequence: CDR1 DFQATT, CDR2 SNEGSKA (reference sequence). CDR3 sequence: CSARVARNTGELFF. The CDR3 DNA is TGCAGTGCTAGAGTAGCCCGGAACACCGGGGAGCTGTTTTTT.

This clonotype was found a few times. The chain uses TRBV24-1 and TRBJ1-1; 8 nucleotides match TRBD1. CDR1 is KGHDR, CDR2 SFDVKD, per germline. CDR3 length: 18 amino acids. V lost 1 base to trimming and J lost 4 bases; unmatched junction nucleotides: 13. The DNA of the CDR3 is TGTGCCACCAGTGATTTCCAAACAGGGGGAGGGGGAACCACTGAAGCTTTCTTT. Translation: CATSDFQTGGGGTTEAFF.